This T cell receptor (beta chain) was found in a study of T cells and copy number aberrations in small-cell lung cancer (dated by TCRdb to the early 2020s). In the study overall: Whole-exome sequencing of the same tumor regions was paired with TCR repertoire sequencing so that T cell metrics could be related to mutations and copy number aberrations. Tumor TCR data were available for over 16 patients, and TCR data from both tumor and normal tissue were available for about 13 patients.

Paper-wide results and their limitations: Tumors had lower T-cell density, richness and clonality than adjacent lung tissue, though the difference in density was not significant. All specimens consisted of formalin-fixed paraffin-embedded tissue, which is known to introduce sequencing artifacts. A small sample size, resulting from surgical resection being uncommon in small-cell lung cancer, limited the study, and the findings need validation.

Patients with limited-stage small-cell lung cancer who underwent surgical resection in Hangzhou, China, between the late 2000s and the early 2020s were included as donors. Every donor went straight to surgery with no preoperative chemotherapy or radiotherapy, and no donor was given immunotherapy either before or after surgery. All 20 or so patients in the sequenced cohort were identified as smokers or heavy second-hand smokers. Adjacent normal lung was collected at least 2 cm from the tumor margin and was confirmed morphologically free of malignant cells by two pathologists. To characterize T cell repertoire heterogeneity, the study applied multi-region TCR-beta sequencing to resected limited-stage small-cell lung cancers and to tumor-adjacent lung tissue. The AllPrep DNA/RNA FFPE Kit (Qiagen) was used to extract genomic DNA from FFPE tissue. The immunoSEQ hsTCRB Kit, with multiplexed V- and J-gene primers, was used to amplify TCR-beta CDR3 regions from genomic DNA. Unique DNA barcodes were added in a second PCR, and the samples were pooled together with a negative control and a positive control. The pooled TCR-beta libraries were sequenced using a 150-cycle paired-end protocol on an Illumina MiSeq. Per the source publication's procedure: Raw sequencing data were processed by Adaptive Biotechnologies into a report with normalized, annotated TCR-beta repertoires. T-cell density was computed as TCR-beta templates normalized to usable DNA, which was estimated by amplifying housekeeping genes. Clonality was defined as 1 minus Pielou's evenness, while richness was a count of unique rearrangements. In TCRdb, the immuneACCESS table is reduced to in-frame sequences with V and J assigned. These tables do not hold every clone; where another copy was compared, an unresolved V gene accounts for under half, and the others remain unexplained. The DNA gave D and trimming, while V, J and clone size come from that table. This sample has more than 9,000 clones in its table, and roughly 79% of those were observed once. The ten top clones hold around a third of the sample.

Including cysteine and phenylalanine, the CDR3 has 14 amino acids. The kept DNA is CDR3 alone, 42 bases in frame from the first base. The germline V gene encodes CDR1 LNHDA and CDR2 SQIVND (reference sequence). V is shortened by 0 bases, J by 1 base, and the region joining them spans 6 bases. This clone has only a few counts. Its recognized antigen is unknown. No base quality values were provided; no much bigger clone lies one nucleotide off. The sequence links TRBV19 to TRBJ1-1; the D segment cannot be called with confidence. The sequenced sample was normal tissue next to the tumor. This sequence originates from a man aged 55-75 years with small cell lung cancer. In nucleotides, the sequence is TGTGCCAGTAGTATAGACACGGGGAACACTGAAGCTTTCTTT. It codes for CASSIDTGNTEAFF.